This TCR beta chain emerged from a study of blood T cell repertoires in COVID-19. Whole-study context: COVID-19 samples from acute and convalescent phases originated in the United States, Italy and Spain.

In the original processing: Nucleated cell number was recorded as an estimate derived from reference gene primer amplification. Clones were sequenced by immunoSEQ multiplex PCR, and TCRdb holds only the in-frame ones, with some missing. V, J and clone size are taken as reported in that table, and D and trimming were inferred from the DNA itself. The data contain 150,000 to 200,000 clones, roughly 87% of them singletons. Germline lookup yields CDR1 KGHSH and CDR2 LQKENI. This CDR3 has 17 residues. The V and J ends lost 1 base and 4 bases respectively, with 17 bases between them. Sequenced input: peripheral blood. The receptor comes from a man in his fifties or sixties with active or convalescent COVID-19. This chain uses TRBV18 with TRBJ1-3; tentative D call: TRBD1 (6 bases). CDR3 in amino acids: CASSPRAWGLDGNTIYF. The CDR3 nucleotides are TGTGCCAGCTCACCACGGGCTTGGGGGCTGGACGGAAACACCATATATTTT.